This T cell receptor beta chain came from a study of cytomegalovirus exposure and HLA in healthy donors. Study observations and caveats: It was assumed in the presence/absence analyses that sequencing depth was roughly uniform across donors. Later analysis associated a missense DCLRE1C variant with TCR beta V- and J-gene trimming. An analysis was carried out later, and it reportedly showed fewer N-insertions in an Asian-associated ancestry cluster than the roughly 700-donor mean.

Of note for this clone: Its antigen remains unknown.

The PCR was carried out with 60 Vbeta primers and 13 Jbeta primers. Per the authors' pipeline: As a later analysis found, there were around 86 million unique TCR beta chains, of which some 10 million were shared. Using immunoSEQ multiplex PCR, the repertoire was profiled, and TCRdb retains in-frame clones only, with some absent. The D gene and trimming were derived from the DNA, and the V and J assignments and clone size from that table. The profile shows about 130,000 clones, roughly four fifths of them singletons. The CDR3 consists of 17 residues. The ends lost 1 base at V and 6 bases at J; junction bases unmatched: 8. Germline V gene sequence: CDR1 SGHRS, CDR2 YFSETQ.

V usage is TRBV5-1 and J usage is TRBJ2-2; 11 bases line up with TRBD1. The clonotype originates from a woman between 50 and 59 years old in good health and CMV-seropositive. The specimen sequenced was PBMCs. CDR3 nucleotide sequence: TGCGCCAGCAGCTTGCCCCTGGACAGGGGGCGGCCCGGGGAGCTGTTTTTT. Its protein product is CASSLPLDRGRPGELFF.